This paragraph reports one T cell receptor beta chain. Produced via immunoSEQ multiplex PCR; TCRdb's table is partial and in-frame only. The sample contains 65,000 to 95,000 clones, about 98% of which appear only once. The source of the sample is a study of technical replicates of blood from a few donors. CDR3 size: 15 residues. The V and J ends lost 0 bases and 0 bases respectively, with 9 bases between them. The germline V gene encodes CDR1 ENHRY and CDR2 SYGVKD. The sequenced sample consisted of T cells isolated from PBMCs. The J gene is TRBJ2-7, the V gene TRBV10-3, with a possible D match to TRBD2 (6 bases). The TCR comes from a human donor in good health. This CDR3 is CAISESRGISYEQYF. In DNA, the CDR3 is TGTGCCATCAGTGAGTCTCGGGGGATCTCCTACGAGCAGTACTTC.